The 19 T cell receptor beta chains reported below all come from one sample, sequenced in a study of blood T cell repertoires in COVID-19. Libraries were prepared by immunoSEQ multiplex PCR; TCRdb keeps only in-frame clonotypes and omits some of them. The sample has about 68,000 clones, approximately 85% seen once. The specimen was peripheral blood. These receptors were taken from a man in his fifties or sixties with acute or convalescent COVID-19.

The chain has TRBV11-2 and TRBJ2-3, with 10 nucleotides matching TRBD2. Germline CDR1 is SGHAT and CDR2 is FQNNGV. The J segment lost 0 bases and the V segment lost 8 bases, leaving 8 bases of the junction unmatched. The CDR3 length is 16 residues. CDR3 in DNA: TGTGCCAGCGGAGCGTGGACTAGCGGAAGCACAGATACGCAGTATTTT. This translates into CASGAWTSGSTDTQYF.

The V call is TRBV6-5, the J call TRBJ2-4, with a possible D match to TRBD1 (6 bases). The V end was cut by 6 bases, the J end by 2 bases, with 14 bases between. The CDR3 length is 15 residues. Germline V gene data show CDR1 as MNHEY and CDR2 as SVGAGI. The CDR3 region is CASRPTTGTKNIQYF. CDR3 coding DNA: TGTGCCAGCAGACCGACGACAGGAACCAAAAACATTCAGTACTTC.

The chain has TRBV9 and TRBJ2-7; tentatively, D is TRBD2 (5 bases). The CDR3 length is 13 residues. V was clipped by 0 bases and J by 9 bases, with 13 bases between them. Germline-derived CDR1 and CDR2 are SGDLS and YYNGEE. The CDR3 bases are TGTGCCAGCAGCGTAGACGGCCAGAGGGTGCAGTACTTC. Translation: CASSVDGQRVQYF.

The chain couples TRBV7-8 to TRBJ2-7, with a weak D call TRBD1 (6 bases). CDR3 length equals 14 residues. V lost 1 base and J 7 bases, leaving 14 bases between the germline ends. Germline V gene lookup returns CDR1 SGHVS and CDR2 FQNEAQ. CDR3 amino acids: CASSLDRVDGEQYF. The CDR3 DNA follows: TGTGCCAGCAGCTTAGACAGGGTGGACGGGGAGCAGTACTTC.

The sample holds one count of this clone. The chain has TRBV7-3 and TRBJ1-2; 7 bases map to TRBD1. The CDR3 spans 17 residues. CDR1 is SGHTA and CDR2 is FQGTGA in the germline V gene. J gave up 2 bases and V 5 bases, and 14 bases lay outside the gene matches. The CDR3 region has the DNA TGTGCCAGCAGCCCATTGATCGGGACAGAACGAAACTATGGCTACACCTTC. Its protein product is CASSPLIGTERNYGYTF.

The chain joins TRBV5-4 to TRBJ1-2, with 7 bases matching TRBD1. Trimming removed 2 bases from V and 4 bases from J; junction bases left unmatched: 2. This CDR3 has 13 amino acids. CDR1 SGHNT and CDR2 YYREEE come from the germline V gene (reference sequence). The CDR3 sequence is CASSFGTAYGYTF. The CDR3 DNA follows: TGTGCCAGCAGCTTCGGGACAGCCTATGGCTACACCTTC.

The rearrangement uses TRBV10-3 and TRBJ2-5, with D possibly matching TRBD2 (6 bases). The CDR3 spans 15 residues. Trimming took 2 bases from V and 9 from J, leaving 19 bases between them. The germline CDR1 and CDR2 sequences are ENHRY and SYGVKD. This chain's CDR3 is CAISEGTSLSEAQYF. DNA of the CDR3: TGTGCCATCAGTGAGGGGACTTCCCTCTCCGAGGCCCAGTACTTC.

This clone appeared a single time. The chain recombines TRBV7-2 with TRBJ1-4; unclear D gene. CDR1 is SGHTA, CDR2 FQGNSA, per germline. V lost 3 bases, J lost 7 bases, and 12 bases lay in between. The length of the CDR3 is 14 residues. CDR3 bases: TGTGCCAGCAGCTTTGGCGGGATGAGTGAAAAACTGTTTTTT. Translating gives CASSFGGMSEKLFF.

This clone was found once. V is TRBV7-8 and J is TRBJ2-7; 14 nucleotides agree with TRBD2. Looked up from germline, CDR1 is SGHVS and CDR2 is FQNEAQ. This CDR3 has 15 amino acids. With V trimmed by 5 bases and J by 5 bases, 5 bases remained unmatched. CDR3: CASSTPTSGGDEQYF. The CDR3 DNA follows: TGTGCCAGCAGCACCCCGACTAGCGGGGGGGACGAGCAGTACTTC.

There are a few counts of this clone. The chain recombines TRBV6-5 with TRBJ1-1, with D tentatively TRBD1 (5 bases). CDR1 and CDR2 from the germline V gene are MNHEY and SVGAGI. Trimming took off 6 bases at V and 6 bases at J, with 17 bases between the two ends. CDR3 size: 14 residues. The DNA for the CDR3 is TGTGCCAGCAGACTCATGGTCGGGGGGTCTGAAGCTTTCTTT. Amino acids: CASRLMVGGSEAFF.

The V and J genes are TRBV7-9 and TRBJ2-5; D unresolved. V was shortened by 3 bases and J by 4 bases, with 12 bases between the two germline ends. The germline CDR1 and CDR2 sequences are SEHNR and FQNEAQ (reference sequence). The CDR3 loop spans 14 amino acids. The CDR3 sequence: CASSFRSDSETQYF. The CDR3 DNA sequence: TGTGCCAGCAGCTTCCGTAGTGATTCAGAGACCCAGTACTTC.

The rearrangement joins TRBV4-1 to TRBJ2-5; D remains unclear. Germline CDR1 reads MGHRA; CDR2 reads YSYEKL. V lost 0 bases and J lost 1, with 6 bases in between. The CDR3 runs 14 residues. DNA for the CDR3: TGCGCCAGCAGCCAAGACCGGGTCCAAGAGACCCAGTACTTC. Amino acids: CASSQDRVQETQYF.

This clone came up once. The J gene is TRBJ2-2, the V gene TRBV4-2; 10 nucleotides agree with TRBD1. The V gene's germline CDR1 is LGHNA and CDR2 YNFKEQ. The ends lost 1 base at V and 6 bases at J; junction bases unmatched: 5. This CDR3 has 16 residues. As DNA, the CDR3 is TGTGCCAGCAGCCAAGTTCCGACAGGGGGCCCCGGGGAGCTGTTTTTT. The encoded protein is CASSQVPTGGPGELFF.

This clone was detected only once. The chain combines TRBV3-1 (or the pseudogene TRBV3-2) with TRBJ1-6, with 8 bases matching TRBD1. This CDR3 spans 14 amino acids. Germline-derived CDR1 and CDR2 are LGHDT and YNNKEL (reference sequence). J gave up 10 bases and V 3 bases, and 5 bases lay outside the gene matches. The CDR3 reads CASSQNRGDSPLHF. For the CDR3, the DNA is TGTGCCAGCAGCCAGAACAGGGGGGACTCACCCCTCCACTTT.

The chain carries TRBV19 and TRBJ1-2; D not certain. CDR1 and CDR2 (germline): LNHDA, SQIVND (reference sequence). The CDR3 is 12 residues long. V lost 4 bases to trimming and J lost 8 bases, with 11 bases between them. The CDR3 protein is CASSKSLGGYTF. The DNA for the CDR3 is TGTGCCAGTAGTAAAAGCCTAGGCGGCTACACCTTC.

The gene calls are TRBV3-1 (or the pseudogene TRBV3-2) and TRBJ1-1, with a tentative D call TRBD1 (5 bases). V was trimmed by 3 bases and J by 4 bases, leaving 9 bases between them. The CDR3 contains 13 residues. CDR1 and CDR2 from the germline V gene are LGHDT and YNNKEL (reference sequence). In DNA, the CDR3 is TGTGCCAGCAGCCAGGGCAGGGCCACTGAAGCTTTCTTT. The encoded protein is CASSQGRATEAFF.

V is TRBV6-5 and J is TRBJ2-1; a possible D gene is TRBD2 (5 bases). V was cut by 6 bases and J by 3 bases, with 12 bases left in between. The CDR3 is 14 amino acids. Germline values: CDR1 MNHEY, CDR2 SVGAGI. Written as DNA, the CDR3 is TGTGCCAGCAGATTAGCGAGGGTCTACAATGAGCAGTTCTTC. It yields the protein CASRLARVYNEQFF.

V gene TRBV3-1 (or the pseudogene TRBV3-2) combines with J gene TRBJ1-5; 12 nucleotides line up with TRBD1. CDR3 size: 17 residues. Germline assignment: CDR1 LGHDT and CDR2 YNNKEL (reference sequence). Trimming took 4 bases from V and 5 from J; bases not matched to a gene: 9. CDR3 in DNA: TGTGCCAGCAGCCCATGGGGGACAGGGGGCTTGGATCAGCCCCAGCATTTT. Translation gives CASSPWGTGGLDQPQHF.

This chain uses TRBV7-3 with TRBJ1-3, with D possibly matching TRBD1 (5 bases). The germline V gene encodes CDR1 SGHTA and CDR2 FQGTGA. V shed 6 bases and J shed 1 base, with 13 bases lying between them. There are 15 residues in the CDR3. The CDR3 nucleotides read TGTGCCAGCAGGACCACCCGGGGGTCTGGAAACACCATATATTTT. Translating it yields CASRTTRGSGNTIYF.